Given below is one T cell receptor beta chain in context. Its antigen has not been determined. No base-level quality is on record; no much larger clone is a single base apart. Trimming takes 0 bases off V and 5 bases off J; junction bases not matched to a gene: 8. Reading the germline V gene (reference sequence) gives CDR1 LNHDA and CDR2 SQIVND. From cysteine to phenylalanine, the CDR3 is 17 amino acids long. Here the CDR3 DNA is all that survives: 51 bases in frame from base 1. These data are taken from a study of early T cells in non-severe SARS-CoV-2 infection (dated by TCRdb to the early 2020s). Some background on the complete study: Bulk RNA from unsorted whole blood was used for TCR sequencing, so alpha and beta chains could not be paired.

Overall study outcomes, separate from this receptor: VDJdb matching was skewed toward anti-spike CD8 responses and likely underestimated virus-specific expansions by missing private and CD4 specificities.

The method was 5' RACE. The reads were generated on a NextSeq 500. Unique molecular identifiers were attached to individual cDNA molecules in the TCR library protocol so that sequencing error and PCR bias could be corrected. Sequencing covered both TCR alpha and beta chains, and within each sample the abundances of alpha and beta sequences were tightly co-correlated. Per the original workflow: Decombinator V4 was used to perform V gene, J gene and CDR3 annotation of TCR sequences. TCRs were defined as expanded if a significant change between any two time points was detected under a Poisson model with p below 0.0001. TCR abundances were normalised to the total number of TCRs sequenced per sample and expressed as counts per million. TRAV1-2 paired with TRAJ12, TRAJ20 or TRAJ33 defined MAIT TCRs, while TRAV10 paired with TRAJ18 defined iNKT TCRs. VDJdb, accessed 1 November 2021, was searched for CMV, EBV and SARS-CoV-2 annotated TCRs, excluding TCRs annotated for multiple antigens. The raw public data were reprocessed by TCRdb itself: fastp quality trimming at Q25, MiXCR clonotype calling, in-frame beta chains only. Rows are unified per CDR3 protein, each entry keeping the most common DNA and genes. The V and J calls and clone size come from TCRdb's table, not from the authors' own analysis. Recorded for this sample are over 55,000 distinct CDR3 sequences; approximately 9.3% of them occurred a single time. Approximately 1.1% of the sample goes to the ten largest clones.

A case-control design nested within a healthcare worker cohort in London, UK, was used, with weekly nasopharyngeal swab PCR tests and blood sampling performed. Healthcare workers were recruited during the week of the UK lockdown, between 23 and 31 March 2020, and followed weekly for up to about 15 weeks. The sequence was obtained from an adult who was a healthcare worker with PCR-confirmed SARS-CoV-2 infection or an uninfected control (not recorded which). This chain joins TRBV19 to TRBJ2-3; 10 of the junction bases match TRBD2. Sequenced material: whole blood. The DNA is as follows: TGTGCCAGTAGTATAGATCGGAGCGGGGGGGCCAAAGATACGCAGTATTTT. The translation is CASSIDRSGGAKDTQYF.